This T cell receptor beta chain derives from a study of technical replicates of blood from a few donors (dated by TCRdb to the late 2010s). From cysteine to phenylalanine, the CDR3 is 17 amino acids long. The CDR3 DNA has 51 bases and is translated from base 1. The germline V gene sets CDR1 to SGHVS and CDR2 to FNYEAQ. V was cut back by 0 bases and J by 0 bases, leaving a gap of 12 bases between them. As concerns this clone: No antigen is known for it. One base away there is no much larger clone; base qualities are not given.

The method was the immunoSEQ multiplex PCR assay. In TCRdb, the immuneACCESS table is reduced to in-frame sequences with V and J assigned. These tables do not hold every clone; where another copy was compared, an unresolved V gene accounts for under half, and the others remain unexplained. This sample is represented by 75,000 to 95,000 clones; just under 95% of them were singletons. The ten largest account for roughly 0.25% of the sample. The receptor comes from a human donor in good health. This chain is built from TRBV7-6 and TRBJ2-1; the D segment could be TRBD1, given 7 matching bases. Sequenced: T cells isolated from PBMCs. In nucleotides, the sequence is TGTGCCAGCAGCTTAGCGGAGGGGGCGAGCTCCTACAATGAGCAGTTCTTC. This gives the protein CASSLAEGASSYNEQFF.